The 10 T cell receptor beta chains below were found in one sample sequenced in a study of blood T cells in healthy people across ages. Together with a sample-barcoded 5' primer, a J-beta primer mix was included in a second PCR lasting roughly 7 to 11 cycles. Each CDR3 protein gets one entry after TCRdb re-called the 5' RACE reads with MiXCR. The sample has about 1.6 million distinct CDR3 sequences; roughly 32% are singletons. Sequenced material: blood. The receptors shown here come from a woman younger than 45 in good health.

This clonotype was detected only a few times. The chain is built from TRBV5-6 and TRBJ2-1; TRBD2 is a possible D gene (5 bases). The CDR3 sequence is 14 residues long. Germline CDR1 SGHDT, CDR2 YYEEEE. Trimming pared 4 bases from V and 9 bases from J, leaving 17 bases between. The CDR3 bases are TGTGCCAGCAGCCCTGTTCGCACCAGCGGTGAGCAGTTCTTC. Its translation is CASSPVRTSGEQFF.

The table lists this clonotype with a few counts. The junction departs from germline at one end; a sequencing error may be responsible. CDR3 loop: CVSSLIVTTPREQYF. Written as DNA, the CDR3 is TGTGTCAGCAGTCTTATCGTGACTACCCCTAGGGAGCAGTACTTC. This chain connects TRBV27 to TRBJ2-5, with a weak D call TRBD2 (5 bases). The germline gives CDR1 MNHEY, CDR2 SMNVEV (reference sequence). CDR3 length equals 15 residues.

The rearrangement joins TRBV21-1 to TRBJ1-5. TRBV21-1 is termed a pseudogene. This CDR3 contains 16 residues. The CDR3 region has the DNA TGTGCCAGCAGCAACGGTCTTAGGCAGCATAATCAGCCCCAGCATTTT. Its translation is CASSNGLRQHNQPQHF.

This clonotype was counted a few times. The chain joins TRBV28 to TRBJ2-1; TRBD2 aligns across 11 bases. Germline CDR1 is MDHEN and CDR2 is SYDVKM. The ends lost 4 bases at V and 9 bases at J; junction bases unmatched: 11. The CDR3 runs to 16 residues. DNA for the CDR3: TGTGCCAGCAGTTCCCCCACTAGCGGGAGTTTGGGTGAGCAGTTCTTC. Its translation is CASSSPTSGSLGEQFF.

This clonotype was detected ten times or more. The gene calls are TRBV4-1 and TRBJ2-7, with 8 bases aligning to TRBD2. From germline, CDR1 is MGHRA and CDR2 YSYEKL. The CDR3 is 15 residues long. J was trimmed by 1 base and V by 4 bases; bases with no gene match: 6. The CDR3 loop is CASSRASGSSYEQYF. Written as DNA, the CDR3 is TGCGCCAGCAGCCGGGCCAGCGGGAGTTCCTACGAGCAGTACTTC.

As for this clonotype: One end of the junction varies from germline; a read error may be responsible. The CDR3 bases are TGCGCCAGCACCCCACGGGATACGAACACTAAAGCTTTCTTT. Encoded protein: CASTPRDTNTKAFF. This sequence joins TRBV5-1 and TRBJ1-1; D is ambiguous. The CDR3 spans 14 residues. Germline CDR1 SGHRS, CDR2 YFSETQ.

This clonotype occurred a few times. The rearrangement links TRBV11-2 to TRBJ2-3; no definite D call. Germline V gene data show CDR1 as SGHAT and CDR2 as FQNNGV. The CDR3 consists of 18 residues. The V end lost 5 bases, the J end lost 0 bases, and 21 bases lay between the germline ends. CDR3 loop: CASSPYPQLGPSTDTQYF. CDR3 DNA: TGTGCCAGCAGCCCATATCCCCAGCTGGGTCCTAGCACAGATACGCAGTATTTT.

The rearrangement uses TRBV7-6 and TRBJ2-4; tentatively, D is TRBD1 or TRBD2 (5 bases each). The DNA end is a closer match to TRBJ2-7, so the J assignment may be wrong. Germline V CDR1 and CDR2: SGHVS, FNYEAQ. The CDR3 sequence is 14 residues long. CDR3 residues: CARGSGQGLHEQYF. In nucleotides, the CDR3 is TGTGCCCGCGGCTCGGGGCAGGGCTTGCACGAGCAGTACTTC.

The gene calls are TRBV24-1 and TRBJ2-1, with D tentatively TRBD1 or TRBD2 (6 bases each). The germline V gene has CDR1 KGHDR and CDR2 SFDVKD. The CDR3 totals 14 residues. The germline V and J ends were trimmed by 4 bases and 4 bases, with 10 bases remaining between them. This CDR3 is CATSEGGRYNEQFF. CDR3 DNA: TGTGCCACCAGTGAAGGGGGGAGATACAATGAGCAGTTCTTC.

The CDR3 reads CASSQDMTGPLPETQYF. The CDR3 nucleotides read TGTGCCAGCAGCCAAGATATGACAGGGCCCCTCCCAGAGACCCAGTACTTC. The chain employs TRBV4-2 and TRBJ2-5; TRBD1 matches 7 bases. The CDR3 contains 17 residues. The germline CDR1 and CDR2 sequences are LGHNA and YNFKEQ. Trimming at V came to 0 bases and at J to 4 bases, leaving 11 bases not matched to a gene.